Following are 7 T cell receptor beta chains from one sample sequenced in a study of blood T cell repertoires in COVID-19. Repertoires were generated with immunoSEQ multiplex PCR, while TCRdb's copy carries only in-frame clones and drops some. The sample consists of about 260,000 clones, about 82% of them appearing once. Sequencing input: PBMCs or T cells enriched from blood (not recorded which). These receptors originate from a woman in her 50s who had recovered from COVID-19.

This chain joins TRBV11-3 and TRBJ1-2; 12 bases agree with TRBD1. The CDR3 has 15 residues. Germline lookup yields CDR1 SGHNT and CDR2 YENEEA. Losses at the gene ends were 6 bases for V and 5 bases for J; bases not matched to a gene: 7. The CDR3 is CASRPGTGGYYGYTF. The CDR3 DNA reads as TGTGCCAGCAGACCCGGGACAGGGGGCTATTATGGCTACACCTTC.

A note on this clone: At the DNA level, this CDR3 is encoded by other sequences in the same sample as well. V is TRBV18 and J is TRBJ1-5, with 11 bases fitting TRBD1. CDR1 and CDR2 from the germline V gene are KGHSH and LQKENI. The CDR3 loop spans 15 amino acids. J lost 4 bases, V lost 6 bases, and 5 bases had no gene match. Here the CDR3 DNA reads TGTGCCAGCTCGGCCGGGACAGGGGGAAATCAGCCCCAGCATTTT. This gives the protein CASSAGTGGNQPQHF. The whole variable domain, filled in from reference TRBV18 and TRBJ1-5, reads NAGVMQNPRHLVRRRGQEARLRCSPMKGHSHVYWYRQLPEEGLKFMVYLQKENIIDESGMPKERFSAEFPKEGPSILRIQQVVRGDSAAYFCASSAGTGGNQPQHFGDGTRLSIL.

CDR3 DNA: TGTGCCAGCAGCTTAACTCAAAACTATGGCTACACCTTC. Translating it yields CASSLTQNYGYTF. This sequence joins TRBV7-9 and TRBJ1-2; D is uncertain. The V end lost 2 bases, the J end lost 2 bases, and 6 bases lay between the germline ends. This CDR3 comprises 13 residues. From germline, CDR1 is SEHNR and CDR2 FQNEAQ (reference sequence).

The V gene is TRBV20-1, the J gene TRBJ2-2, with 14 bases identical to TRBD2. The CDR3 has 17 residues. CDR1 and CDR2 from the germline V gene are DFQATT and SNEGSKA (reference sequence). J was trimmed by 1 base and V by 5 bases; bases with no gene match: 6. This chain's CDR3 is CSARGLAGGLNTGELFF. CDR3 bases: TGCAGTGCTCGTGGACTAGCGGGAGGTTTGAACACCGGGGAGCTGTTTTTT.

This rearrangement joins TRBV29-1 to TRBJ2-7, with 7 positions matching TRBD2. The CDR3 spans 14 residues. Germline assignment: CDR1 SQVTM and CDR2 ANQGSEA. The ends lost 5 bases at V and 3 bases at J; junction bases unmatched: 10. Here the CDR3 reads CSVTHGGSNYEQYF. CDR3 nucleotides: TGCAGCGTTACCCACGGGGGGAGCAACTACGAGCAGTACTTC.

The chain is built from TRBV19 and TRBJ2-5, with TRBD1 matching 10 bases. V was clipped by 4 bases and J by 10 bases; unmatched bases: 6. Germline CDR1 reads LNHDA; CDR2 reads SQIVND (reference sequence). This CDR3 is 13 amino acids long. The CDR3: CASSKRTGGDQYF. The CDR3 DNA reads as TGTGCCAGTAGTAAACGGACAGGGGGGGACCAGTACTTC.

The chain has TRBV18 and TRBJ2-3; 8 bases line up with TRBD2. The junction had 8 bases not matched to a gene; V was cut back by 6 bases and J by 0 bases. Per the germline V gene, CDR1 is KGHSH and CDR2 is LQKENI. The CDR3 loop spans 16 amino acids. CDR3 DNA: TGTGCCAGCTCCCGGGAGGGGACGGCGAGCACAGATACGCAGTATTTT. Translated, it gives CASSREGTASTDTQYF.